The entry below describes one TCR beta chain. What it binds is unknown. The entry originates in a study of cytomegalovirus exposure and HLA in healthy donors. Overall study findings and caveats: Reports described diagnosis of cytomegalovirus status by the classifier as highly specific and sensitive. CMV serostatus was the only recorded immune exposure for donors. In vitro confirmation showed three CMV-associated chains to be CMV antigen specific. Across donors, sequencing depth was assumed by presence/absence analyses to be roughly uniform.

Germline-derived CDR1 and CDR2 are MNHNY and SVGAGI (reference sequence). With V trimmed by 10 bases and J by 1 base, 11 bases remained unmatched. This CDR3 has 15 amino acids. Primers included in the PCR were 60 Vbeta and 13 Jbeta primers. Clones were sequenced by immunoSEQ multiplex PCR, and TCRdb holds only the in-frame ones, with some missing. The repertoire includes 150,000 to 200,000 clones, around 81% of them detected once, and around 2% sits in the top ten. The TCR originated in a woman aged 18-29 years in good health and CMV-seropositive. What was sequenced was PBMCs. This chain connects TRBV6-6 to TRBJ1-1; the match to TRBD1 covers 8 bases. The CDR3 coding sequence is TGTGCCACCGCTCCCGGACAGGGAACGAACACTGAAGCTTTCTTT. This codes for CATAPGQGTNTEAFF.